The rows below give T cell receptor beta chains drawn from one sample of a study of T cells after yellow fever vaccination. From the 5' RACE reads, TCRdb called clonotypes with MiXCR, one entry per CDR3 protein. The sample has approximately 610,000 distinct CDR3 sequences, roughly a sixth seen once. Specimen: PBMCs, collected 4 to 6 days after the first yellow fever vaccination. These receptor sequences come from a young man who received the YFV17D yellow fever vaccine. The conserved cysteine and the conserved F or W are not part of the CDR3 here. Each record gives: V gene, J gene, CDR3 protein.

TRBV27	TRBJ2-7	ASSLRQRYEQY
TRBV5-1	TRBJ2-5	ASQQGRQETQY
TRBV7-2	TRBJ2-3	ASSFPRDRYTDTQY
TRBV19	TRBJ1-2	ASSSMMVAGRMNGYT
TRBV6-1	TRBJ1-3	ASSEGVGSGNTIY
TRBV19	TRBJ2-5	ASTLTSGGQETQY
TRBV7-6	TRBJ1-4	ASSRDRSNEKLF
TRBV24-1	TRBJ1-2	ATSDRVSGTGGIGYT
TRBV7-9	TRBJ2-6	ASSLGTGRSGANVLT
TRBV6-1	TRBJ2-5	ASRGRLAGELETQY
TRBV7-2	TRBJ1-6	ASSLGSGTTSPLH
TRBV27	TRBJ2-1	ASSLSRWGGYEQF
TRBV7-2	TRBJ1-1	ASSSTGGIAEAF
TRBV4-3	TRBJ2-3	ASSYKVGSGEPDTQY
TRBV7-7	TRBJ2-1	ASSSGEWGDNEQF
TRBV5-1	TRBJ1-1	ASSFQGTSTEAF
TRBV5-6	TRBJ1-4	ASSGRPTYNEKLF
TRBV6-5	TRBJ2-5	ASSLAGGVEETQY
TRBV20-1	TRBJ2-4	SATEGTAKNIQY
TRBV7-2	TRBJ2-1	ASRTGGTSYNEQF
TRBV6-5	TRBJ1-1	ASSYFRPRGGDTEAF
TRBV19	TRBJ1-1	ASSIGGLYDTEAF
TRBV5-6	TRBJ2-2	ASRQAGGELF
TRBV4-3	TRBJ1-2	ASSQDPTGPLGYT
TRBV7-9	TRBJ1-1	ASSSRGRDTEAF
TRBV2	TRBJ2-5	ASSDVGMETQY
TRBV10-3	TRBJ1-1	AISATSNTEAF
TRBV4-3	TRBJ1-3	ASSQGAGISGNTIY
TRBV3-1	TRBJ1-2	ASSQVQQYHGYT